This T cell receptor beta chain came from a study of metastatic and nonmetastatic thyroid tumors. About the research overall: Repertoire data that came from the blood and tumor or nodule tissue of malignant and benign thyroid patients were compared.

Many counts were recorded for this clone. Its specificity is not known. No patient received treatment before thyroid surgery. As handled by the study authors: Clinicopathological groups supplied CDR3 differences that were used to build a distant-metastasis classifier for papillary thyroid cancer. With MiXCR, TCRdb reprocessed the PCR reads. TCRdb, rather than the study authors, made the V and J calls. Of approximately 31,000 clones listed, 18% are singletons. V shed 0 bases and J 2 bases; nucleotides not matched to a gene: 2. The CDR3 loop spans 15 amino acids. The germline CDR1 and CDR2 sequences are SGDLS and YYNGEE. Study-wide findings and caveats: The study reportedly found significantly higher TCR beta diversity in malignant thyroid tumors than benign nodules, in blood and tumor.

The source is a female donor with papillary thyroid cancer or a benign thyroid nodule (not recorded which). Some clones in this sample may be carry-over from other donors' samples. Sequencing was done on a sample of blood. V gene TRBV9 combines with J gene TRBJ1-5, with 7 positions matching TRBD1. Written as DNA, the CDR3 is TGTGCCAGCAGCGTAGAAGGGGGCGGCAATCAGCCCCAGCATTTT. Its translation is CASSVEGGGNQPQHF.